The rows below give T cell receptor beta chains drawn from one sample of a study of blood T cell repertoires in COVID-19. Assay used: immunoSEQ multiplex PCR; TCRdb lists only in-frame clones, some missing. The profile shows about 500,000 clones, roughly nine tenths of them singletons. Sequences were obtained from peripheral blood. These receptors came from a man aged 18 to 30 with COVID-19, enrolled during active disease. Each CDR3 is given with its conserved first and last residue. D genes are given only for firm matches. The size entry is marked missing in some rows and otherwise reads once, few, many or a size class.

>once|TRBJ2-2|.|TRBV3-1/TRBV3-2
CASSQDAYTGELFF
TGTGCCAGCAGCCAAGATGCGTACACCGGGGAGCTGTTTTTT
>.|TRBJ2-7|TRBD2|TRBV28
CASSAGTSGSYEQYF
TGTGCCAGCAGCGCCGGGACTAGCGGGAGTTACGAGCAGTACTTC
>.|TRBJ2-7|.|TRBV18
CASSPRDSYEQYF
TGTGCCAGCTCTCCGCGGGACTCCTACGAGCAGTACTTC
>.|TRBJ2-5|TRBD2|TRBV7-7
CASSLSPRLAGETQYF
TGTGCTAGCAGCTTAAGTCCACGGCTAGCGGGAGAGACCCAGTACTTC
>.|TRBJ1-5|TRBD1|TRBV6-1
CASSEVPGTGRALGNQPQHF
TGTGCCAGCAGTGAAGTCCCCGGGACAGGGAGGGCGTTGGGCAATCAGCCCCAGCATTTT
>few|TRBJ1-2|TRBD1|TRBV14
CASSQDLAGQGNGYTF
TGTGCCAGCAGCCAAGATTTGGCAGGACAGGGGAATGGCTACACCTTC
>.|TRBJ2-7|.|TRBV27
CASSSTGSSHEQYF
TGTGCCAGCAGTTCCACAGGGTCCTCCCACGAGCAGTACTTC
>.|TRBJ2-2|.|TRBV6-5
CASSYDRNTGELFF
TGTGCCAGCAGTTATGACAGAAACACCGGGGAGCTGTTTTTT
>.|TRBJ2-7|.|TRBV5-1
CASSLLPTRTYEQYF
TGCGCCAGCAGTCTCCTCCCGACACGAACCTACGAGCAGTACTTC
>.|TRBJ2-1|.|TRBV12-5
CASDRGVDEQFF
TGTGCTAGTGATCGCGGGGTGGATGAGCAGTTCTTC